This T cell receptor beta chain was identified during a study of cytomegalovirus exposure and HLA in healthy donors (dated 2017 in TCRdb). The study in broad terms: According to a later analysis, the 100 to 150 validation repertoires were produced on the same platform as the approximately 620 repertoires of the first cohort. The study aimed to test whether cataloging public T cell receptors could reveal signatures of past pathogen exposure. Along with the approximately 700-subject first cohort, a separate validation cohort of 120 different subjects was used. High-throughput TCR immunosequencing, statistical association of individual TCRs with disease status, and machine learning were combined to predict cytomegalovirus infection status.

Donors formed part of the validation cohort, which comprised 120 subjects and was distinct from the first cohort of some 700 subjects. Receptors were amplified or captured by the immunoSEQ multiplex PCR assay. As for how the authors treated the data: To diagnose cytomegalovirus status from the catalog of TCR beta chain sequences, a statistical classification framework was built. The table comes from immuneACCESS by way of TCRdb, which keeps in-frame sequences with V and J called. Part of the clones is missing from these tables; in studies checked, under half for an unresolved V gene and the rest for unknown reasons. The V and J calls and clone size come from that table; D and trimming were worked out from the DNA. The sample contains fewer than 200,000 clones, 87% of them found a single time. The top ten clonotypes cover 1.4% of the sample. Turning to this clone: The antigen it recognizes is unknown. No base quality information exists; no much larger clone differs at one position.

General study outcomes and caveats: While some public TCRs were present in many individuals, most TCR sequences turned up only very rarely across donors. Subsequent analysis determined that TCRs grouped into clusters in the first cohort also showed a tendency toward co-occurrence across the roughly 110 validation repertoires, and 94% of cluster scores exceeded 0. The validation cohort had no HLA typing available for a later analysis, so co-occurrence within that cohort was assessed over all 120 or so repertoires. The study gave a list of 150 to 200 TCR beta chains associated with cytomegalovirus. The classifier was reported to diagnose cytomegalovirus status with high specificity and sensitivity in both the original cohort and the validation cohort. In vitro tests confirmed that a few of the cytomegalovirus-associated TCR beta chains recognize cytomegalovirus antigens. The authors suggested that the approach could potentially be extended to other disease states and immunological phenotypes.

This receptor was identified in a woman between 25 and 40 years old in good health and CMV-seronegative. Sequenced material: PBMCs.

The DNA reads as follows: TGTGCCAGCACCCCGTTATGGCGGGCGGGGGAAGTAGATACGCAGTATTTT. Protein translation: CASTPLWRAGEVDTQYF. This chain joins TRBV25-1 to TRBJ2-3; TRBD2 agrees with 7 junctional bases. The germline V gene supplies CDR1 MGHDK and CDR2 SYGVNS. The CDR3 measures 17 amino acids from cysteine to phenylalanine. Only the CDR3 DNA stays, 51 bases, in frame from base 1. Trimming leaves V shorter by 7 bases and J shorter by 5 bases, with the junction holding 18 bases beyond the gene matches. Reference TRBV25-1 and TRBJ2-3 proteins supply the regions before and after the CDR3; the full variable domain is: EADIYQTPRYLVIGTGKKITLECSQTMGHDKMYWYQQDPGMELHLIHYSYGVNSTEKGDLSSESTVSRIRTEHFPLTLESARPSHTSQYLCASTPLWRAGEVDTQYFGPGTRLTVL.